One and the same sample provided the 3 T cell receptor beta chains below, sequenced in a study of T cells in localized non-small cell lung cancer. Clones were sequenced by immunoSEQ multiplex PCR, and TCRdb holds only the in-frame ones, with some missing. Of 9,500 to 15,000 clones detected, 83% appear once; the ten largest clones hold roughly 19%. This sample comprised peripheral blood, obtained before any cancer treatment. Receptors originate from a male donor at least 60 years old with stage I lung adenocarcinoma.

CDR3 region: CASSLGSRPTDTQYF. DNA for the CDR3: TGTGCCAGCAGCTTAGGATCGCGCCCCACAGATACGCAGTATTTT. The chain carries TRBV11-2 and TRBJ2-3; D gene unclear. V was shortened by 1 base and J by 2 bases, with 10 bases between the two germline ends. CDR1 SGHAT and CDR2 FQNNGV come from the germline V gene. The CDR3 has 15 amino acids. The full variable domain, rest sourced from reference TRBV11-2 and TRBJ2-3, is EAGVAQSPRYKIIEKRQSVAFWCNPISGHATLYWYQQILGQGPKLLIQFQNNGVVDDSQLPKDRFSAERLKGVDSTLKIQPAKLEDSAVYLCASSLGSRPTDTQYFGPGTRLTVL.

This rearrangement joins TRBV5-1 to TRBJ1-2; D remains unclear. CDR1 and CDR2 from the germline V gene are SGHRS and YFSETQ. The CDR3 sequence is 12 residues long. V was shortened by 2 bases and J by 8 bases, with 10 bases between the two germline ends. The CDR3, as DNA: TGCGCCAGCAGCTTAGAGACCTCGGGCTACACCTTC. Translated, it gives CASSLETSGYTF.

Sample share makes this clone large. J is TRBJ2-7 and V is TRBV28, with D hard to call. V was trimmed by 3 bases and J by 2 bases, leaving 8 bases between them. The germline V gene encodes CDR1 MDHEN and CDR2 SYDVKM. The CDR3 runs to 13 residues. CDR3 DNA sequence: TGTGCCAGCAGTTTTTACATCCCCTACGAGCAGTACTTC. It is translated as CASSFYIPYEQYF. The entire variable domain, with the rest obtained from reference TRBV28 and TRBJ2-7, is as follows: DVKVTQSSRYLVKRTGEKVFLECVQDMDHENMFWYRQDPGLGLRLIYFSYDVKMKEKGDIPEGYSVSREKKERFSLILESASTNQTSMYLCASSFYIPYEQYFGPGTRLTVT.